These 21 T cell receptor beta chains share one sample of origin, sequenced in a study of metastatic and nonmetastatic thyroid tumors. No treatment had been given to any patient before thyroid surgery. TCRdb reprocessed the PCR reads via MiXCR. The sample lists tens of thousands of clones; approximately 13% were seen once. What was sequenced was tumor tissue. Receptors were obtained from a female donor with papillary thyroid cancer or a benign thyroid nodule (not recorded which). Some clones in this sample may be carry-over from other donors' samples.

The V and J genes are TRBV18 and TRBJ2-3, with TRBD1 as a possible D gene (6 bases). CDR1 is KGHSH, CDR2 LQKENI, per germline. The CDR3 extends over 16 amino acids. With 6 bases removed from V and 0 bases from J, the gap between germline ends came to 16 bases. The CDR3 spells CASSQDRFSSTDTQYF. The CDR3 nucleotides read TGTGCCAGCTCTCAGGACAGATTCTCTAGCACAGATACGCAGTATTTT.

This clone was observed many times. This chain links TRBV11-3 with TRBJ2-1; the D is unclear. The V end was cut by 6 bases, the J end by 5 bases, with 8 bases between. The CDR3 sequence is 12 residues long. Germline CDR1 and CDR2: SGHNT and YENEEA. CDR3 nucleotide sequence: TGTGCCAGCAGTCGGGTTAACAATGAGCAGTTCTTC. This encodes CASSRVNNEQFF.

This clone was detected many times. The V call is TRBV5-1, the J call TRBJ1-1; D is uncertain. The CDR3 has 11 amino acids. Looked up from germline, CDR1 is SGHRS and CDR2 is YFSETQ. Trimming stripped 3 bases from V and 2 bases from J, with 2 bases between. DNA for the CDR3: TGCGCCAGCAGCTCCAACACTGAAGCTTTCTTT. It codes for CASSSNTEAFF.

This clone was counted at least ten times. The rearrangement joins TRBV29-1 to TRBJ2-2; 8 positions match TRBD1. V lost 4 bases to trimming and J lost 7 bases; unmatched junction nucleotides: 5. The CDR3 is made up of 13 amino acids. CDR1 and CDR2 (germline): SQVTM, ANQGSEA. CDR3 nucleotides: TGCAGCGTTGGGACAGGGACACGCGGGGAGCTGTTTTTT. Encoded protein: CSVGTGTRGELFF.

This clone was picked up many times. The gene calls are TRBV6-1 and TRBJ2-5; D possibly corresponds to TRBD2 (5 bases). The germline V gene has CDR1 MNHNS and CDR2 SASEGT. This CDR3 has 14 residues. V lost 10 bases and J 2 bases, leaving 17 bases between the germline ends. The CDR3 here is CATYMPGRQETQYF. For the CDR3, the DNA is TGTGCCACCTATATGCCGGGAAGGCAAGAGACCCAGTACTTC.

On this clone itself: A much larger clone differs by one base, so this may be a read error. In nucleotides, the CDR3 is TGTGCCAGCAGCTTGGTGTGCACCCTCATGAACACTGAAGCTTTCTTT. Amino acids: CASSLVCTLMNTEAFF. The chain links TRBV5-6 to TRBJ1-1; D unclear. V gave up 0 bases and J gave up 0 bases, with 12 bases separating them. The CDR3 is 16 residues long. Germline CDR1 is SGHDT and CDR2 is YYEEEE. The full variable domain, with the rest looked up from reference TRBV5-6 and TRBJ1-1, is DAGVTQSPTHLIKTRGQQVTLRCSPKSGHDTVSWYQQALGQGPQFIFQYYEEEERQRGNFPDRFSGHQFPNYSSELNVNALLLGDSALYLCASSLVCTLMNTEAFFGQGTRLTVV.

At least ten counts were recorded for this clone. The chain joins TRBV19 to TRBJ1-1; D remains unclear. The length of the CDR3 is 13 residues. Germline CDR1 LNHDA, CDR2 SQIVND (reference sequence). Trimming cost V 0 bases and J 5 bases, with 7 bases left between them. CDR3 DNA sequence: TGTGCCAGTAGTATAGAAAAGGGAACTGAAGCTTTCTTT. Translation: CASSIEKGTEAFF.

Comments on this clone: A much larger clone sits a single nucleotide away, making a read error possible. In the same sample, other DNA sequences code for this CDR3. The chain has TRBV19 and TRBJ1-3, with D tentatively TRBD1 (5 bases). The CDR3 consists of 15 residues. Germline CDR1 is LNHDA and CDR2 is SQIVND (reference sequence). V gave up 5 bases and J gave up 0 bases, with 11 bases separating them. CDR3 protein: CASSEGPNSGNTIYF. In nucleotides, the CDR3 is TGTGCCAGTAGTGAGGGACCCAACTCTGGAAACACCATATATTTT.

As to this clone: This may be a read error: a much more frequent sequence differs by one nucleotide. This sequence joins TRBV7-2 and TRBJ2-2; D not certain. Deletions cut 7 bases from V and 9 bases from J, with 21 bases between. This CDR3 region has 15 residues. Germline CDR1 is SGHTA and CDR2 is FQGNSA. The chain's CDR3 is CASIRLRAAHRELFF. The DNA for the CDR3 is TGTGCCAGCATCCGCCTCCGGGCGGCCCACCGGGAGCTGTTTTTT.

This clone was picked up many times. CDR3 protein: CASSRLQDFGETQYF. CDR3 DNA: TGTGCCAGCAGTCGCTTACAGGATTTCGGGGAGACCCAGTACTTC. The chain carries TRBV27 and TRBJ2-5, with D tentatively TRBD1 (5 bases). Germline V lookup: CDR1 MNHEY, CDR2 SMNVEV (reference sequence). Between the trimmed V and J ends, which lost 5 bases and 5 bases, there was a span of 18 bases. CDR3 length: 15 amino acids.

The table lists this clone with many counts. This chain connects TRBV3-1 to TRBJ2-1; 9 nucleotides align to TRBD1. Germline CDR1 is LGHDT and CDR2 is YNNKEL (reference sequence). The CDR3 extends over 13 amino acids. With V trimmed by 5 bases and J by 9 bases, 5 bases remained unmatched. DNA of the CDR3: TGTGCCAGCAGCTCTCCGGGACAGGGTGAGCAGTTCTTC. Amino acid sequence: CASSSPGQGEQFF.

The chain combines TRBV11-3 with TRBJ2-1; TRBD2 might be the D (7 bases). This CDR3 has 15 residues. V was shortened by 8 bases and J by 5 bases, with 19 bases between the two germline ends. CDR1 is SGHNT, CDR2 YENEEA, per germline. For the CDR3, the DNA is TGTGCCAGCGGGGGAGGGGGAGGGGTTAACAATGAGCAGTTCTTC. Its translation is CASGGGGGVNNEQFF. The full variable domain, with the rest looked up from reference TRBV11-3 and TRBJ2-1, is EAGVVQSPRYKIIEKKQPVAFWCNPISGHNTLYWYLQNLGQGPELLIRYENEEAVDDSQLPKDRFSAERLKGVDSTLKIQPAELGDSAVYLCASGGGGGVNNEQFFGPGTRLTVL.

This clone has ten or more counts. CDR3 loop: CASSFGNTPGYTF. In DNA, the CDR3 is TGTGCCAGCAGTTTTGGTAACACGCCTGGCTACACCTTC. The chain is built from TRBV28 and TRBJ1-2; D unclear. The germline V and J ends were trimmed by 3 bases and 7 bases, with 12 bases remaining between them. Germline V gene sequence: CDR1 MDHEN, CDR2 SYDVKM. This CDR3 region has 13 residues.

This clone rates as medium-sized. The chain joins TRBV11-2 to TRBJ2-3; D unresolved. CDR1 and CDR2 from the germline V gene are SGHAT and FQNNGV. CDR3 length equals 13 residues. Deletions cut 3 bases from V and 2 bases from J, with 6 bases between. Here the CDR3 reads CASSFVPTDTQYF. The CDR3 DNA is TGTGCCAGCAGCTTCGTCCCCACAGATACGCAGTATTTT.

This clone was found once. V gene TRBV11-2 combines with J gene TRBJ2-7, with D perhaps TRBD2 (5 bases). The V end lost 9 bases, the J end lost 2 bases, and 14 bases lay between the germline ends. Per the germline V gene, CDR1 is SGHAT and CDR2 is FQNNGV. CDR3 length: 13 amino acids. CDR3 sequence reads: CARRLSGTYEQYF. The CDR3 region has the DNA TGTGCCAGAAGATTGTCGGGGACCTACGAGCAGTACTTC.

As to this clone: A much larger clone lies one base from this, so it may be a read error. The V call is TRBV20-1, the J call TRBJ1-2, with 8 bases fitting TRBD1. Germline assignment: CDR1 DFQATT and CDR2 SNEGSKA (reference sequence). The CDR3 has 15 amino acids. The CDR3 region has the DNA TGCGGTGCTAGAGATACCAGGGGGCCAAACTATGGCTACACCTTC. Translation: CGARDTRGPNYGYTF.

This clone has more than one count but fewer than ten. A much larger clone lies one base from this, so it may be a read error. The rearrangement uses TRBV2 and TRBJ1-1; weak D call: TRBD1 (6 bases). Germline CDR1 SNHLY, CDR2 FYNNEI. The CDR3 runs to 14 residues. In nucleotides, the CDR3 is TGTGCCAGCAAGGGGGGGGTACAGAACACTAAAGCTTTCTTT. This encodes CASKGGVQNTKAFF.

This clone was recorded many times. The V gene is TRBV27, the J gene TRBJ2-5; 7 bases are shared with TRBD1. V trimming: 4 bases; J trimming: 2 bases; junction bases outside the gene matches: 13. The CDR3 has 17 amino acids. Per the germline V gene, CDR1 is MNHEY and CDR2 is SMNVEV (reference sequence). The DNA for the CDR3 is TGTGCCAGCAGTTGGGGTCTGACAGGGAAGGGGCAAGAGACCCAGTACTTC. Its translation: CASSWGLTGKGQETQYF.

This clone was counted many times. The chain uses TRBV4-2 and TRBJ2-5; 9 nucleotides match TRBD2. Trimming removed 5 bases from V and 4 bases from J; junction bases left unmatched: 8. This CDR3 is built from 15 residues. Germline assignment: CDR1 LGHNA and CDR2 YNFKEQ. CDR3 sequence (DNA): TGTGCCAGCAGCTTATCTAGCGGGGAGGGAGAGACCCAGTACTTC. Translating it yields CASSLSSGEGETQYF.

The chain has TRBV20-1 and TRBJ2-1; D gene uncertain. The germline CDR1 and CDR2 sequences are DFQATT and SNEGSKA (reference sequence). The CDR3 is 15 residues long. V was shortened by 4 bases and J by 0 bases, with 13 bases between the two germline ends. The CDR3, as DNA: TGCAGTGCTATATATAGACGGATCTCCTACAATGAGCAGTTCTTC. Translation: CSAIYRRISYNEQFF.

A remark on this clone: At one boundary the junction diverges from the germline segment, which might be a read error. The V and J genes are TRBV6-5 and TRBJ2-7; no clear D. The CDR3 loop spans 11 amino acids. Germline V gene data show CDR1 as MNHEY and CDR2 as SVGAGI. The CDR3 sequence: CTSSYSGGQYF. Written as DNA, the CDR3 is TGTACCAGCAGTTACTCGGGTGGTCAGTACTTC.